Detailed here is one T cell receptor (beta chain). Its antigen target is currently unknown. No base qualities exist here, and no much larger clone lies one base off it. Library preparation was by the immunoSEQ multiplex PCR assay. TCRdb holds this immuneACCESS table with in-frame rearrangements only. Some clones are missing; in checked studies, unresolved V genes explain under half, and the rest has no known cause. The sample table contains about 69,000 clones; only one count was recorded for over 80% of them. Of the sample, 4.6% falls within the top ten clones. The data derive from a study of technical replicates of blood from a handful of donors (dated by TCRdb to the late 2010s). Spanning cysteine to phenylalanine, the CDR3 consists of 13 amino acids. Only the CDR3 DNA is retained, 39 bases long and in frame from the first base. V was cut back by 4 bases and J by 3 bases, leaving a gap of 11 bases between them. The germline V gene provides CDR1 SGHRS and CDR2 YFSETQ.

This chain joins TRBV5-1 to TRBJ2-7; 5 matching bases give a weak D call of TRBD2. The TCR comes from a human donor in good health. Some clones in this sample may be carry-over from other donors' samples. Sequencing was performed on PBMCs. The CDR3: CASSPGLIYEQYF. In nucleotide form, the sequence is TGCGCCAGCAGCCCCGGACTCATCTACGAGCAGTACTTC. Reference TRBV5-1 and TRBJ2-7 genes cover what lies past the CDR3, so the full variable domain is KAGVTQTPRYLIKTRGQQVTLSCSPISGHRSVSWYQQTPGQGLQFLFEYFSETQRNKGNFPGRFSGRQFSNSRSEMNVSTLELGDSALYLCASSPGLIYEQYFGPGTRLTVT.